This T cell receptor (beta chain) was captured by sequencing in a study of graft-versus-host responses after intestinal transplantation. Notes on this clone: The same CDR3 also results from other DNA sequences found in this sample.

The V and J ends lost 6 bases and 4 bases, in that order; junction bases with no gene match: 2. Looked up from germline, CDR1 is MNHEY and CDR2 is SVGAGI. The CDR3 totals 13 residues. Findings and caveats of the study: Graft-versus-host to host-versus-graft clonal ratios in allografts were high in patients with graft-donor T cell macrochimerism.

TCRdb keeps only in-frame clones here, not all; method: immunoSEQ multiplex PCR. This sample has around 19,000 clones, with 40% to 55% found just once. Labeling with CFSE marked about 200,000 responder cells, which were plated with about 200,000 irradiated, violet-dye-labeled stimulator cells. The specimen comprised alloreactive CD4+ T cells from a mixed lymphocyte reaction culture, sampled before intestinal transplant. Specified subset: CFSE-low proliferating T cells sorted from roughly 6-day pre-transplant mixed lymphocyte reaction (GvH or HvG direction). The chain carries TRBV6-5 and TRBJ1-5, with 8 bases that match TRBD1. The origin of this receptor is a human patient who received an intestinal transplant. CDR3 in amino acids: CASRGTGNQPQHF. The CDR3 nucleotides read TGTGCCAGCAGAGGGACAGGAAATCAGCCCCAGCATTTT.